Below, 16 T cell receptor beta chains from the same sample are listed, as sequenced in a study of blood T cells in healthy people across ages. Primers used in a second PCR of about 6 to 11 cycles were a sample-barcoded 5' primer and a J-beta primer mix. Each CDR3 protein gets one entry after TCRdb re-called the 5' RACE reads with MiXCR. The sample gives 700,000 to 900,000 distinct CDR3 sequences, about 53% of which show up once; about 42% is in the top ten. Sequenced material: blood. The receptors here all came from an older man in good health.

This clonotype occurred a few times. This chain connects TRBV7-6 to TRBJ1-1; TRBD1 matches at 7 bases. The CDR3 loop spans 16 amino acids. V lost 1 base and J lost 2; bases outside the gene matches: 7. CDR1 is SGHVS, CDR2 FNYEAQ, per germline. The CDR3 coding sequence is TGTGCCAGCAGCTTAGTAGGGAACAGGGGTAACACTGAAGCTTTCTTT. Its protein is CASSLVGNRGNTEAFF.

The V call is TRBV14, the J call TRBJ2-1, with D uncertain. Trimming left V 0 bases short and J 9 bases short, with 9 bases between. Germline V gene lookup returns CDR1 SGHDN and CDR2 FVKESK. This CDR3 has 13 residues. CDR3 sequence (DNA): TGTGCCAGCAGCCAAGATTTCCGGTCTGAGCAGTTCTTC. This gives the protein CASSQDFRSEQFF.

Only a few counts were recorded for this clonotype. This chain joins TRBV6-5 and TRBJ2-5; 7 positions agree with TRBD2. V lost 6 bases and J lost 11; bases outside the gene matches: 18. CDR1 and CDR2 (germline): MNHEY, SVGAGI. The CDR3 is made up of 15 amino acids. The chain's CDR3 is CASSPTPTGRDEQYF. DNA for the CDR3: TGTGCCAGCAGCCCGACCCCGACGGGGAGGGATGAGCAGTACTTC.

The chain uses TRBV29-1 and TRBJ2-6; no reliable D call. Trimming shortened V by 4 bases and J by 0 bases, and 7 bases separated the two germline ends. Germline lookup yields CDR1 SQVTM and CDR2 ANQGSEA. The CDR3 totals 14 residues. CDR3 nucleotides: TGCAGCGTTGGGGGAAACTCTGGGGCCAACGTCCTGACTTTC. It encodes CSVGGNSGANVLTF.

The chain joins TRBV7-2 to TRBJ2-7; D is unclear. CDR1 is SGHTA and CDR2 is FQGNSA in the germline V gene. V was shortened by 4 bases and J by 7 bases, with 20 bases between the two germline ends. The CDR3 totals 15 residues. The chain's CDR3 is CASSSDRGYYNEQYF. CDR3 in DNA: TGTGCCAGCAGCTCGGATAGAGGTTACTACAATGAGCAGTACTTC.

This clonotype was counted at least ten times. The genes are TRBV4-1 and TRBJ2-7; weak D call: TRBD1 (6 bases). The V gene lost 4 bases and the J gene lost 1 base, with 14 bases spanning the gap. CDR1 and CDR2 (germline): MGHRA, YSYEKL. There are 15 residues in the CDR3. The CDR3 protein is CASSPTTQGSYEQYF. CDR3 coding DNA: TGCGCCAGCAGCCCGACCACGCAGGGGTCCTACGAGCAGTACTTC.

This sequence joins TRBV6-2 or TRBV6-3 and TRBJ2-3, with 12 nucleotides matching TRBD2. This CDR3 region has 16 residues. From germline, CDR1 is MNHEY and CDR2 SVGEGT. The V segment lost 2 bases and the J segment 2 bases; nucleotides outside the gene matches: 2. The CDR3 protein is CASSYGLAGNTDTQYF. The CDR3 DNA reads as TGTGCCAGCAGTTACGGACTAGCGGGAAACACAGATACGCAGTATTTT.

About this clonotype: A read error may explain this, as a much larger clone is one base away. The genes are TRBV5-1 and TRBJ1-5; the D gene is possibly TRBD1 (6 bases). In germline, CDR1 is SGHRS, CDR2 YFSETQ. This CDR3 has 14 residues. CDR3 in amino acids: CASSLGGGNRPQHF. CDR3 nucleotide sequence: TGCGCCAGCAGCTTGGGGGGGGGCAATCGGCCCCAGCATTTT. The whole variable domain, remainder taken from reference TRBV5-1 and TRBJ1-5, is KAGVTQTPRYLIKTRGQQVTLSCSPISGHRSVSWYQQTPGQGLQFLFEYFSETQRNKGNFPGRFSGRQFSNSRSEMNVSTLELGDSALYLCASSLGGGNRPQHFGDGTRLSIL.

This rearrangement joins TRBV4-1 to TRBJ2-7, with 8 bases that match TRBD1. V lost 4 bases and J lost 6; bases outside the gene matches: 8. CDR3 size: 14 residues. Germline CDR1 and CDR2: MGHRA and YSYEKL. The CDR3 DNA sequence: TGCGCCAGCAGCCTCGGACAGGGTCCGGGCGAGCAGTACTTC. Translating gives CASSLGQGPGEQYF.

The chain carries TRBV27 and TRBJ1-5; TRBD1 might be the D (6 bases). The germline V gene encodes CDR1 MNHEY and CDR2 SMNVEV (reference sequence). Trimming stripped 7 bases from V and 2 bases from J, with 24 bases between. The CDR3 runs 18 residues. In nucleotides, the CDR3 is TGTGCCAGCAACCTTGGGCCCCCCCAGGGGCAAGGCAATCAGCCCCAGCATTTT. Translation: CASNLGPPQGQGNQPQHF.

This chain connects TRBV4-2 to TRBJ2-7; TRBD2 might be the D (6 bases). V was shortened by 6 bases and J by 2 bases, with 23 bases between the two germline ends. The CDR3 length is 17 residues. Germline CDR1 reads LGHNA; CDR2 reads YNFKEQ. CDR3 DNA sequence: TGTGCCAGCAGTGGAGGGCGTACCGGGACCCTCACCTACGAGCAGTACTTC. It encodes CASSGGRTGTLTYEQYF.

Only a few counts were recorded for this clonotype. The gene calls are TRBV5-1 and TRBJ2-7; tentatively, D is TRBD2 (5 bases). V was shortened by 4 bases and J by 2 bases, with 10 bases between the two germline ends. The CDR3 covers 13 residues. Germline CDR1 and CDR2: SGHRS and YFSETQ. In DNA, the CDR3 is TGCGCCAGCAGCCTTCCGACTACCTACGAGCAGTACTTC. It yields the protein CASSLPTTYEQYF.

Points on this clonotype: A junction end diverges from the germline sequence, so it may reflect a read error. The gene calls are TRBV28 and TRBJ2-5; a weak D match, TRBD1 (6 bases). The closer fit of TRBJ2-7 to the DNA end suggests the J call may be wrong. Germline loops: CDR1 MDHEN, CDR2 SYDVKM. CDR3 length: 13 amino acids. CDR3 protein: CTSSGDRDYEQYF. The DNA of the CDR3 is TGTACCAGCTCAGGGGACCGGGACTACGAGCAGTACTTC.

This clonotype was seen only a few times. V usage is TRBV12-3 or TRBV12-4 and J usage is TRBJ2-3, with 8 bases lining up with TRBD2. The trim removed 5 bases at V and 1 base at J, leaving 5 bases unmatched. The CDR3 loop spans 15 amino acids. CDR3 in DNA: TGTGCCAGCAGTCGAGCAGCGGGAGGCACAGATACGCAGTATTTT. Protein sequence: CASSRAAGGTDTQYF.

The chain recombines TRBV6-5 with TRBJ2-7; D is possibly TRBD1 (5 bases). The DNA end lines up better with TRBJ2-5; the J call may be wrong. CDR1 and CDR2 (germline): MNHEY, SVGAGI. The CDR3 totals 15 residues. The CDR3 spells CASSYGMQGKETQYF. The DNA of the CDR3 is TGTGCCAGCAGTTACGGGATGCAGGGTAAAGAGACCCAGTACTTC.

This clonotype came up a few times. This chain joins TRBV20-1 and TRBJ2-7, with D hard to call. Trimming removed 1 base at V and 0 bases at J, with 7 bases between. The V gene's germline CDR1 is DFQATT and CDR2 SNEGSKA (reference sequence). This CDR3 has 13 residues. The CDR3 spells CSARGPVSYEQYF. The CDR3 nucleotides read TGCAGTGCTAGAGGGCCGGTCTCCTACGAGCAGTACTTC.